The text below deals with one TCR beta chain. Antigen specificity is unknown. Isolated RNA was reverse transcribed in full, so expressed TCRB transcripts were sequenced. Sequenced by immunoSEQ multiplex PCR; TCRdb stores in-frame clones only, minus some. Of 150,000 to 180,000 clones listed, 10% are singletons. Sorting of CD4+ naive, central memory, regulatory and stem cell-like memory cells was performed via CD45RO/CCR7/CD25/CD127/CD95/CD27. In all sorted populations, purity surpassed 95%. The CDR3 extends over 16 amino acids. Germline values: CDR1 GTSNPN, CDR2 SVGIG (reference sequence). With V trimmed by 1 base and J by 6 bases, 7 bases remained unmatched. This entry belongs to a study of beta chain features in type 1 diabetes. Study-wide results and limits: Type 1 diabetes patients showed a moderate but significant shortening of TCRB CDR3s in all four CD4+ subsets. There was no resolution here of whether HLA type influences TCRB rearrangement.

The sequence came from a man aged 25 to 40 with type 1 diabetes. This chain connects TRBV30 to TRBJ2-2; 11 nucleotides align to TRBD2. The specimen sequenced was central memory CD4+ T cells from blood. The CDR3 loop is CAWSGLAGNPAGELFF. For the CDR3, the DNA is TGTGCCTGGAGTGGACTAGCGGGAAATCCGGCCGGGGAGCTGTTTTTT.